These T cell receptor beta chains were read from a single sample in a study of T-cell reconstitution after alpha-beta-depleted transplantation in children. MiXCR, applied by TCRdb to the PCR reads, yields one record per CDR3 protein. The sample lists approximately 400,000 distinct CDR3 sequences, around 9.9% seen once, with nearly 5.5% in the top ten. Material: PBMCs from the stem cell graft donor, obtained from the stem cell graft. The receptor source for this set is a human donor who donated a stem cell graft to a child with acute myeloid leukemia. CDR3s include the opening cysteine and the closing phenylalanine or tryptophan. D genes are given only for firm matches. Not all rows give a size; the values are once, few, many and, for expanded clones, a class.

clone size,J gene,CDR3 length,V gene,D gene,CDR3 DNA,CDR3 protein
.,TRBJ2-3,17,TRBV9,TRBD2,TGTGCCAGCAGCGTGGGTAGCGGGGGGCCTAGCACAGATACGCAGTATTTT,CASSVGSGGPSTDTQYF
once,TRBJ2-5,15,TRBV20-1,TRBD2,TGCAGTGCCGCCCCCGCTAGCGGGAGACGAGAGACCCAGTACTTC,CSAAPASGRRETQYF
.,TRBJ1-1,15,TRBV5-1,TRBD1,TGCGCCAGCAGCTTACCCGACAGGGCGAACACTGAAGCTTTCTTT,CASSLPDRANTEAFF
few,TRBJ2-1,15,TRBV19,TRBD1,TGTGCCAGTAGTATAGACAGGGGGCGTAGCAATGAGCAGTTCTTC,CASSIDRGRSNEQFF
.,TRBJ2-1,15,TRBV11-2,TRBD2,TGTGCCAGCAGCTTAGCGGGAGGCCAACGGGATGAGCAGTTCTTC,CASSLAGGQRDEQFF
few,TRBJ2-5,17,TRBV7-6,TRBD2,TGTGCCAGCCGCGGGGGACTAGCGGGCCCCGGGGGGGAGACCCAGTACTTC,CASRGGLAGPGGETQYF
.,TRBJ2-5,15,TRBV6-5,.,TGTGCCAGCACCCTAAGTTCGGGACACGTCGGGGCCCAGTACTTC,CASTLSSGHVGAQYF
many,TRBJ1-2,13,TRBV5-5,TRBD1,TGTGCCAGCAGCCTCGGACAGGGGTTTGGCTACACCTTC,CASSLGQGFGYTF
.,TRBJ2-3,13,TRBV20-1,.,TGCAGTGTTCAGCGGGCTAGCACAGCTACGCAGTATTTT,CSVQRASTATQYF
many,TRBJ2-3,13,TRBV3-1,.,TGTGCCAGCAGCAGTCAGGGAGCGGATACGCAGTATTTT,CASSSQGADTQYF
few,TRBJ2-1,15,TRBV7-8,.,TGTGCCAGCAGCTCTGGGGCGAACTCCTACAATGAGCAGTTCTTC,CASSSGANSYNEQFF
few,TRBJ1-2,14,TRBV27,.,TGTGCCAGCAGTTTATCAGCGGAAACCTATGGCTACACCTTC,CASSLSAETYGYTF
.,TRBJ2-1,11,TRBV5-1,.,TGCGCCAGCAGCTTGAAGACGGAGCAGTTCTTC,CASSLKTEQFF